This T cell receptor beta chain comes out of a study of Ad26.COV2.S vaccination and SARS-CoV-2 variants. The treatment denotes: approximately 18 received Ad26.COV2.S at low or high dose, single or two shots; a few received placebo; per-sample allocation not given. Sampling was performed 63 days after the first vaccine or placebo injection. Here immunoSEQ multiplex PCR was the method, and the copy in TCRdb shows in-frame clones only, minus some. The table lists some 450,000 clones, about 90% of them singletons. This CDR3 is built from 14 residues. After removal of 3 bases from V and 5 bases from J, the junction contained 6 bases not matched to a gene. The germline V gene encodes CDR1 DFQATT and CDR2 SNEGSKA (reference sequence).

This specimen consisted of peripheral blood, obtained in a trial of Ad26.COV2.S vaccine versus placebo. The chain is built from TRBV20-1 and TRBJ1-1, with 10 nucleotides matching TRBD1. This TCR was recovered from a person aged 18-65 years who received the Ad26.COV2.S COVID-19 vaccine or a placebo. This CDR3 reads CSASVGQGYTEAFF. The CDR3 region has the DNA TGCAGTGCTAGTGTGGGACAGGGGTATACTGAAGCTTTCTTT.